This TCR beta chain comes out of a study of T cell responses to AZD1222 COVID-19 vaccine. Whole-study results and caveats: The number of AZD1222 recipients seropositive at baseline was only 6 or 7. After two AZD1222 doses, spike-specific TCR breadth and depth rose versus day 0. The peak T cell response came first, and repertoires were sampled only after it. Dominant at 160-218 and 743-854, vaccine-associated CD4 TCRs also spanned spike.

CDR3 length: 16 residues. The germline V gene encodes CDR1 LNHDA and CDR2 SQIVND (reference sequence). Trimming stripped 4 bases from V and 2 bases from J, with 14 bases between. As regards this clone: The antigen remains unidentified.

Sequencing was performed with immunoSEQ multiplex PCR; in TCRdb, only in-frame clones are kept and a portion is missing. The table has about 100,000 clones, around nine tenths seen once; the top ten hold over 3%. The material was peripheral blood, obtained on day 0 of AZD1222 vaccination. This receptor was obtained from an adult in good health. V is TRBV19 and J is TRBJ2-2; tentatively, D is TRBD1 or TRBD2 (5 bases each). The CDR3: CASSKQLGVNTGELFF. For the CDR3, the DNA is TGTGCCAGTAGTAAACAACTAGGGGTAAACACCGGGGAGCTGTTTTTT.